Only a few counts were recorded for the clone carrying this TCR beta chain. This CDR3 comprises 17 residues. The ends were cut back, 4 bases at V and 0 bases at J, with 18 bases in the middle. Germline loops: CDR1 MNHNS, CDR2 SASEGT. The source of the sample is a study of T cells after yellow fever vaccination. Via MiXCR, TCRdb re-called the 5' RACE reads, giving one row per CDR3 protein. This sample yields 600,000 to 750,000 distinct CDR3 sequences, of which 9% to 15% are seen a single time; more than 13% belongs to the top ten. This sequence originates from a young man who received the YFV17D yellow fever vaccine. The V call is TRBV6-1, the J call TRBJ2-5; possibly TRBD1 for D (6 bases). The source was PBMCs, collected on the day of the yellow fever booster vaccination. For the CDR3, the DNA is TGTGCCAGCAGTGCAGAACAGGGCGAGTTCTACCAAGAGACCCAGTACTTC. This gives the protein CASSAEQGEFYQETQYF.